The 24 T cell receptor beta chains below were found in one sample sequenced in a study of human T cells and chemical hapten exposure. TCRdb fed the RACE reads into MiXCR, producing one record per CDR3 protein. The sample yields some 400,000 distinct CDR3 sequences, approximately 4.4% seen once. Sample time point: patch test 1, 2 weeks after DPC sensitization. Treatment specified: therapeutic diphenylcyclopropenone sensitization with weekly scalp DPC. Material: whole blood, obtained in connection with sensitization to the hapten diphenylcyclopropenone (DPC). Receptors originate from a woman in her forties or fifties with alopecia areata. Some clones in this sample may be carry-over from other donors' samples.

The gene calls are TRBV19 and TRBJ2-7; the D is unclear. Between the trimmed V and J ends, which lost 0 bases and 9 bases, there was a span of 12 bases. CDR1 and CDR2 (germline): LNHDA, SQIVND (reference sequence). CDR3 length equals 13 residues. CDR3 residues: CASSIDLRQSQYF. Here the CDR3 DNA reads TGTGCCAGTAGTATAGATCTGAGGCAGTCGCAGTACTTC.

The chain's CDR3 is CASSSGTAYQETQYF. CDR3 sequence (DNA): TGTGCCAGCAGTTCCGGGACAGCCTACCAAGAGACCCAGTACTTC. The chain has TRBV28 and TRBJ2-5, with 7 bases lining up with TRBD1. This CDR3 has 15 amino acids. Looked up from germline, CDR1 is MDHEN and CDR2 is SYDVKM. V shed 4 bases, J shed 0 bases, and the junction held 5 bases outside the gene matches.

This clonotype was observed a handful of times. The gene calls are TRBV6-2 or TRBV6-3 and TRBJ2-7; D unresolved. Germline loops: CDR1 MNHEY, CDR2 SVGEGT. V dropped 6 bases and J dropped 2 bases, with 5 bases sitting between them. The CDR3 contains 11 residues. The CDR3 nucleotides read TGTGCCAGCAGGACGACCTACGAGCAGTACTTC. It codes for CASRTTYEQYF.

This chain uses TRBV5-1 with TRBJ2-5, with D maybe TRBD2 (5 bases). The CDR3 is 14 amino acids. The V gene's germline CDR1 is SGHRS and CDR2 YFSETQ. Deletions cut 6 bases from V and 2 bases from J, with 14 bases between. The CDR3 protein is CASTSVGSQETQYF. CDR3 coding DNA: TGCGCCAGCACCTCTGTGGGGAGTCAAGAGACCCAGTACTTC.

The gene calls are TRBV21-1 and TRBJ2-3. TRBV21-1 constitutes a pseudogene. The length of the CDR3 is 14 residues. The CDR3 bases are TGTGCCAGCAGCAAGGGATTCTGCCGGGATACGCAGTATTTT. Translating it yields CASSKGFCRDTQYF.

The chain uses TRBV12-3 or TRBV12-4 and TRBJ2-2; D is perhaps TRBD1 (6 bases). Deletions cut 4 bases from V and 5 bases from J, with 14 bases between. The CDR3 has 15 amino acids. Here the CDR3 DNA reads TGTGCCAGCAGTTACCGGGACATAGGGACCGGGGAGCTGTTTTTT. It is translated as CASSYRDIGTGELFF.

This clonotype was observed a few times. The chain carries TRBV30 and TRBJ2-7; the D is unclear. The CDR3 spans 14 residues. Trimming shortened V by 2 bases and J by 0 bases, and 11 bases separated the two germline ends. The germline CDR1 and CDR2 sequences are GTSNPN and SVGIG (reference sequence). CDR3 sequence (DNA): TGTGCCTGGAGTCCAAAACAGAGCTCCTACGAGCAGTACTTC. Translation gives CAWSPKQSSYEQYF. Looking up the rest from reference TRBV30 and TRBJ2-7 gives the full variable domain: SQTIHQWPATLVQPVGSPLSLECTVEGTSNPNLYWYRQAAGRGLQLLFYSVGIGQISSEVPQNLSASRPQDRQFILSSKKLLLSDSGFYLCAWSPKQSSYEQYFGPGTRLTVT.

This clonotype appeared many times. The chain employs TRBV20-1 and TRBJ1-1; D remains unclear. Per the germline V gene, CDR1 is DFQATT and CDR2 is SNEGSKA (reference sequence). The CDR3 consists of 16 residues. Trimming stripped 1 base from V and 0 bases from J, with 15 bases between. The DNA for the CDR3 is TGCAGTGCTAGAGGCGGGGTAGGAAGATTGAACACTGAAGCTTTCTTT. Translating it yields CSARGGVGRLNTEAFF.

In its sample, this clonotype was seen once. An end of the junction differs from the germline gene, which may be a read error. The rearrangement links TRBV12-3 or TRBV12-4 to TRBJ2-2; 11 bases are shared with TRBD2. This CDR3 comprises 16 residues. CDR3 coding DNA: TGTGCCAGCAATTTAGCGGGAGGGCCGAACACCGGGGAGCTGTTTTTT. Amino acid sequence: CASNLAGGPNTGELFF.

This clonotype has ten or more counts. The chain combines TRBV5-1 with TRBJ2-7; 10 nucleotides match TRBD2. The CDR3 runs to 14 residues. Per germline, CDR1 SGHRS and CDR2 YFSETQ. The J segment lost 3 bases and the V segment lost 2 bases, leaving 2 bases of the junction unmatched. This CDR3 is CASSLTSGNYEQYF. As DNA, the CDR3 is TGCGCCAGCAGCTTAACTAGCGGGAACTACGAGCAGTACTTC. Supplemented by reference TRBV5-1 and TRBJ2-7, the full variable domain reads KAGVTQTPRYLIKTRGQQVTLSCSPISGHRSVSWYQQTPGQGLQFLFEYFSETQRNKGNFPGRFSGRQFSNSRSEMNVSTLELGDSALYLCASSLTSGNYEQYFGPGTRLTVT.

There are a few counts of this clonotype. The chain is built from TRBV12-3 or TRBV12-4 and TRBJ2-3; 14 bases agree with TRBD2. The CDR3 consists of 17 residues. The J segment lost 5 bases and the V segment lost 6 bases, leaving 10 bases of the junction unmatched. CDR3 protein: CASSPRLAGGAGDTQYF. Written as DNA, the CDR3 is TGTGCCAGCAGCCCAAGACTAGCGGGGGGGGCCGGAGATACGCAGTATTTT.

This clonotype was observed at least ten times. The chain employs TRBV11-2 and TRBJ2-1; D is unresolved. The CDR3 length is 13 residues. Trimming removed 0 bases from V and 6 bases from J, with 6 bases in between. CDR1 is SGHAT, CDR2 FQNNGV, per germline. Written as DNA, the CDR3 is TGTGCCAGCAGCTTAGAACCGGGCAATGAGCAGTTCTTC. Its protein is CASSLEPGNEQFF. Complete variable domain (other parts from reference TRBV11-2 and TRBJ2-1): EAGVAQSPRYKIIEKRQSVAFWCNPISGHATLYWYQQILGQGPKLLIQFQNNGVVDDSQLPKDRFSAERLKGVDSTLKIQPAKLEDSAVYLCASSLEPGNEQFFGPGTRLTVL.

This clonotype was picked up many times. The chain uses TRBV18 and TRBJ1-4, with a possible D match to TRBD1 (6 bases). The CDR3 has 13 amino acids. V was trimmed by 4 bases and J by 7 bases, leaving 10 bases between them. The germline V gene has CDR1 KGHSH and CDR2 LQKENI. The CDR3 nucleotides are TGTGCCAGCTCACAACAGGGAGGTGAAAAACTGTTTTTT. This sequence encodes CASSQQGGEKLFF.

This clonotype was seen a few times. The CDR3: CAISDFLSGDLSTQYF. The DNA for the CDR3 is TGTGCCATCAGCGATTTTCTTAGCGGCGATCTTTCGACGCAGTATTTT. The chain is built from TRBV10-3 and TRBJ2-3; TRBD2 is a possible D gene (6 bases). The V end lost 6 bases, the J end lost 9 bases, and 25 bases lay between the germline ends. Germline assignment: CDR1 ENHRY and CDR2 SYGVKD. The CDR3 spans 16 residues.

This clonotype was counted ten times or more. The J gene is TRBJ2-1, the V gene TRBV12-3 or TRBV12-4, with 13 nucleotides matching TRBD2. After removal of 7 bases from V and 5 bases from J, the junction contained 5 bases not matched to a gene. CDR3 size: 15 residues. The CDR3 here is CASTLTSGGHNEQFF. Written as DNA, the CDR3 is TGTGCCAGCACCCTGACTAGCGGGGGGCACAATGAGCAGTTCTTC.

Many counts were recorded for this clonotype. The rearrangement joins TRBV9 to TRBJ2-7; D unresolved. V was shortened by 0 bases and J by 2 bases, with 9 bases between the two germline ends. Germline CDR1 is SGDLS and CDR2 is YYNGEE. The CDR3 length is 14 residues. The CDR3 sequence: CASSVAGPPYEQYF. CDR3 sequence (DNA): TGTGCCAGCAGCGTAGCGGGCCCGCCCTACGAGCAGTACTTC.

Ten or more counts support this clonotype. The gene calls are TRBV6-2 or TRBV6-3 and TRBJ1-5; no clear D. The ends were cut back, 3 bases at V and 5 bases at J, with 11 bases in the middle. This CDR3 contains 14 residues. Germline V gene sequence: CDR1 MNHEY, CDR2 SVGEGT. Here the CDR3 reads CASSYYEVYQPQHF. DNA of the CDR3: TGTGCCAGCAGTTATTATGAGGTATATCAGCCCCAGCATTTT.

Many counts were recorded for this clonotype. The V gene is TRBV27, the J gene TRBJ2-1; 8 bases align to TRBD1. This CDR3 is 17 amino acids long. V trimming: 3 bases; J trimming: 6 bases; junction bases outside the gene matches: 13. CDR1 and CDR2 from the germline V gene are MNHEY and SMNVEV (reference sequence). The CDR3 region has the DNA TGTGCCAGCAGTTTTTCTCGGACAGGGCGAGTGGTCAATGAGCAGTTCTTC. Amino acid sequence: CASSFSRTGRVVNEQFF.

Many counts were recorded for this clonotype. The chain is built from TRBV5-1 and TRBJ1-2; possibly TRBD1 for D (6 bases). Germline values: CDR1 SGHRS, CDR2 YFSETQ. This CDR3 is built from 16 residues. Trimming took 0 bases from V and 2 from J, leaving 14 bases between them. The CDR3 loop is CASSLAGAPGNYGYTF. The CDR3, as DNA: TGCGCCAGCAGCTTGGCGGGGGCCCCGGGGAACTATGGCTACACCTTC.

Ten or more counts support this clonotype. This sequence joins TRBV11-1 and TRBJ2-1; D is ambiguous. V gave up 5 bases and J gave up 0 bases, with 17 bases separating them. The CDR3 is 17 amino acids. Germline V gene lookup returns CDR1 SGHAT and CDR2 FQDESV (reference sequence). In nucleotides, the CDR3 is TGTGCCAGCAGCCGGTTTGGCCTCCGCGACTCCTACAATGAGCAGTTCTTC. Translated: CASSRFGLRDSYNEQFF.

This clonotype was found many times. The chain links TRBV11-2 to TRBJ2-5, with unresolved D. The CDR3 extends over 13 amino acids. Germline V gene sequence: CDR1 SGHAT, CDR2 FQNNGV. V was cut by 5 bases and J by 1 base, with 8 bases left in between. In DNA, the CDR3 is TGTGCCAGCAGCCAGCCTGTCCAAGAGACCCAGTACTTC. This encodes CASSQPVQETQYF. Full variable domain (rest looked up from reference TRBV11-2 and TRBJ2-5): EAGVAQSPRYKIIEKRQSVAFWCNPISGHATLYWYQQILGQGPKLLIQFQNNGVVDDSQLPKDRFSAERLKGVDSTLKIQPAKLEDSAVYLCASSQPVQETQYFGPGTRLLVL.

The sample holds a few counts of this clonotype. The CDR3 here is CSARDVGLNNEQFF. The CDR3 coding sequence is TGCAGTGCTAGAGATGTGGGACTTAACAATGAGCAGTTCTTC. The chain recombines TRBV20-1 with TRBJ2-1; perhaps TRBD2 as D (6 bases). This CDR3 comprises 14 residues. Germline CDR1 and CDR2: DFQATT and SNEGSKA (reference sequence). V dropped 0 bases and J dropped 5 bases, with 11 bases sitting between them.

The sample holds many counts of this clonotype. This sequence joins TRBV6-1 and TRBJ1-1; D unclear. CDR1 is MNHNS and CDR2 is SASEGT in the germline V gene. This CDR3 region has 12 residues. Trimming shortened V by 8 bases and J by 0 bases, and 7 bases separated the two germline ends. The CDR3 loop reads CASRRMNTEAFF. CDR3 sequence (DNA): TGTGCCAGCCGCCGTATGAACACTGAAGCTTTCTTT.

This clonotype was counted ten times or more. The CDR3 is CASSAQGATEAFF. The DNA for the CDR3 is TGTGCCAGCAGTGCCCAGGGGGCGACTGAAGCTTTCTTT. The V and J genes are TRBV6-4 and TRBJ1-1; 8 nucleotides align to TRBD1. This CDR3 contains 13 residues. Germline V gene lookup returns CDR1 MRHNA and CDR2 SNTAGT. Germline trimming cut 4 bases from V and 5 bases from J; bases unmatched to any gene: 3.